This entry features one T cell receptor (beta chain) sequence. Combining a sample-barcoded 5' primer with a J-beta primer mix, a second PCR ran for about 6 to 12 cycles. TCRdb re-derived calls from the 5' RACE reads in MiXCR, one entry per CDR3 protein. The data hold 780,000 or so distinct CDR3 sequences, with more than 55% observed a single time. This CDR3 region has 12 residues. The study recruited healthy Caucasian donors from Russia who were aged about 6 to 100. This sample was taken from a study of blood T cells in healthy people across ages. Sequences were obtained from blood. The clonotype was recovered from a man aged 40-49 years in good health. The J gene is TRBJ2-1, the V gene TRBV21-1; TRBD1, the D gene given by the table, was not confirmed from the DNA. TRBV21-1 is a pseudogene segment. Here the CDR3 DNA reads TGTGCCAGCCGCAGGGACAGCAATGAGCAGTTCTTC. This encodes CASRRDSNEQFF.